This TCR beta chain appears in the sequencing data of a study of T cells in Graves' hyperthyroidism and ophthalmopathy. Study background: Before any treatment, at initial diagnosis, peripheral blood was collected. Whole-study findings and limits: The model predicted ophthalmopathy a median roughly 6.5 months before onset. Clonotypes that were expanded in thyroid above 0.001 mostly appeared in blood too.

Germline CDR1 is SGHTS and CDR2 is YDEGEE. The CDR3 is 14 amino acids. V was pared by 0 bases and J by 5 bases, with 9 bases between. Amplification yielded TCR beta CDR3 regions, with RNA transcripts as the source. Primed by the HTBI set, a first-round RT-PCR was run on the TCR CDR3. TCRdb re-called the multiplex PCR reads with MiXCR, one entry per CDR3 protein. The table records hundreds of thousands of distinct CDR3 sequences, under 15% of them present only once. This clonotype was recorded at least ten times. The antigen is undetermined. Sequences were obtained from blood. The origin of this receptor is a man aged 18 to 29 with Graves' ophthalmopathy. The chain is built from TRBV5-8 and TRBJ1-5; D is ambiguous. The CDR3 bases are TGTGCCAGCAGCTTGGAACCAAGCTATCAGCCCCAGCATTTT. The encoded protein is CASSLEPSYQPQHF.